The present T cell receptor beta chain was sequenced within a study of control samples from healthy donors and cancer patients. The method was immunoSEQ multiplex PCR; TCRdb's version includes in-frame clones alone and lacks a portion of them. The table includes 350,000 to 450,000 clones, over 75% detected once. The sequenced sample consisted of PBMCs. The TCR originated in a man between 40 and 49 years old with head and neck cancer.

Written as DNA, the CDR3 is TGTGCCAGCAGCCTAAATATAGGACGGCCGCACGAGCAGCCCCAGCATTTT. It translates to CASSLNIGRPHEQPQHF. This chain connects TRBV7-6 to TRBJ1-5; D uncertain. Germline V gene lookup returns CDR1 SGHVS and CDR2 FNYEAQ. V lost 5 bases and J lost 7, with 24 bases in between. The CDR3 is 17 amino acids.